A single sample gave rise to the 12 T cell receptor beta chains below, sequenced in a study of CD8 T cells in ankylosing spondylitis (dated by TCRdb to the late 2010s). To prepare the library, 5' RACE was applied. The sample was run on an Illumina HiSeq 2500. TCRdb's own reprocessing of the public reads used fastp at Q25 and MiXCR and kept productive beta chains. Under each unique CDR3 protein, matching rows form one entry showing the most common genes and DNA. The sample data list 210,000 or so distinct CDR3 sequences, and 8.2% of these were observed just once. The ten largest clones capture more than 4% of the sample. The sample comprised blood, either unsorted or a sorted T cell fraction (not recorded which). These TCRs come from a female donor with ankylosing spondylitis or in good health (not recorded which).

This clonotype appeared many times. V is TRBV20-1 and J is TRBJ2-3; 8 bases fit TRBD2. The V and J ends lost 7 bases and 4 bases, in that order; junction bases with no gene match: 10. Looked up from germline, CDR1 is DFQATT and CDR2 is SNEGSKA (reference sequence). The CDR3 spans 14 residues. For the CDR3, the DNA is TGCAGTGTCCTCGGGGGGGGCTACTCAGATACGCAGTATTTT. Protein product: CSVLGGGYSDTQYF.

V gene TRBV27 combines with J gene TRBJ2-1; a weak D match, TRBD2 (6 bases). The CDR3 is 15 residues long. Germline assignment: CDR1 MNHEY and CDR2 SMNVEV (reference sequence). The ends were cut back, 8 bases at V and 0 bases at J, with 14 bases in the middle. The CDR3 is CASRQGRNSYNEQFF. DNA of the CDR3: TGTGCCAGCCGACAAGGGAGGAACTCCTACAATGAGCAGTTCTTC.

At least ten counts were recorded for this clonotype. The V call is TRBV20-1, the J call TRBJ2-7, with 15 bases that match TRBD2. The V and J ends lost 1 base and 2 bases, in that order; junction bases with no gene match: 9. There are 18 residues in the CDR3. Germline CDR1 reads DFQATT; CDR2 reads SNEGSKA (reference sequence). This CDR3 is CSARGRTSGRGTAYEQYF. The CDR3 nucleotides read TGCAGTGCTAGAGGACGGACTAGCGGGAGGGGGACGGCCTACGAGCAGTACTTC.

This clonotype was seen at least ten times. This chain uses TRBV6-1 with TRBJ1-5; no clear D gene. V was trimmed by 3 bases and J by 9 bases, leaving 12 bases between them. The CDR3 totals 13 residues. Germline-derived CDR1 and CDR2 are MNHNS and SASEGT. The DNA of the CDR3 is TGTGCCAGCAGTGAGGTATTAGCTTCGCCCCAGCATTTT. Its protein product is CASSEVLASPQHF.

This clonotype was detected only a few times. CDR3 nucleotides: TGTGCCAGCAGCCGCTTGTTCGGGGGGGAGCTGTTTTTT. This gives the protein CASSRLFGGELFF. The chain joins TRBV6-6 to TRBJ2-2; D is ambiguous. Germline loops: CDR1 MNHNY, CDR2 SVGAGI (reference sequence). The CDR3 runs to 13 residues. The V end lost 6 bases, the J end lost 8 bases, and 13 bases lay between the germline ends.

This clonotype was counted ten times or more. The chain links TRBV27 to TRBJ1-1; no clear D. From germline, CDR1 is MNHEY and CDR2 SMNVEV (reference sequence). The CDR3 totals 14 residues. The ends were cut back, 7 bases at V and 0 bases at J, with 12 bases in the middle. The CDR3 loop is CASTPRAMNTEAFF. The CDR3 DNA follows: TGTGCCAGCACCCCCCGGGCCATGAACACTGAAGCTTTCTTT.

This clonotype has a count of ten or more. The CDR3 here is CASSRTSGLGNEQFF. In DNA, the CDR3 is TGCGCCAGCAGCCGAACTAGCGGGCTAGGTAATGAGCAGTTCTTC. The chain carries TRBV5-1 and TRBJ2-1, with 9 bases aligning to TRBD2. The germline CDR1 and CDR2 sequences are SGHRS and YFSETQ. V lost 4 bases to trimming and J lost 7 bases; unmatched junction nucleotides: 9. The CDR3 is 15 amino acids.

The table lists this clonotype with a few counts. The chain uses TRBV11-1 and TRBJ1-5; D possibly corresponds to TRBD1 (5 bases). Between the trimmed V and J ends, which lost 2 bases and 1 base, there was a span of 15 bases. CDR1 is SGHAT and CDR2 is FQDESV in the germline V gene (reference sequence). This CDR3 spans 17 amino acids. As DNA, the CDR3 is TGTGCCAGCAGCTTAAATCCAGGGCGGGGAAGCAATCAGCCCCAGCATTTT. Translating it yields CASSLNPGRGSNQPQHF.

In regard to this clonotype: A much more abundant neighbour one base away suggests this may be a read error. This chain's CDR3 is CANSHYYHDAGELFF. In DNA form, the CDR3 reads TGCGCCAACAGCCACTACTACCATGACGCCGGGGAGCTGTTTTTT. The chain links TRBV4-3 to TRBJ2-2, with D uncertain. Germline CDR1 LGHNA, CDR2 YSLEER. The CDR3 is 15 amino acids.

This clonotype was observed many times. The chain has TRBV3-1 and TRBJ2-1; 12 bases fit TRBD2. Losses at the gene ends were 0 bases for V and 5 bases for J; bases not matched to a gene: 11. Per germline, CDR1 LGHDT and CDR2 YNNKEL (reference sequence). The CDR3 runs to 19 residues. The CDR3 DNA sequence: TGTGCCAGCAGCCAAGAATTGGGCCTACTAGCGGGAGGCCACAATGAGCAGTTCTTC. Its protein is CASSQELGLLAGGHNEQFF.

As for this clonotype: A read error may explain this, as a much larger clone is one base away. V usage is TRBV6-6 and J usage is TRBJ2-3; possible D gene TRBD1, 6 bases. Between the trimmed V and J ends, which lost 10 bases and 4 bases, there was a span of 9 bases. Germline lookup yields CDR1 MNHNY and CDR2 SVGAGI (reference sequence). This CDR3 region has 11 residues. The CDR3 region is CANRVADTQYF. In nucleotides, the CDR3 is TGTGCCAACAGGGTCGCAGATACGCAGTATTTT.

This chain joins TRBV7-2 and TRBJ1-1; 9 nucleotides agree with TRBD1. The CDR3 totals 17 residues. Trimming cost V 2 bases and J 1 base; bases outside gene matches: 8. Looked up from germline, CDR1 is SGHTA and CDR2 is FQGNSA. CDR3 sequence (DNA): TGTGCCAGCAGCTTAACCGGGACAGGGTTAAGGAACACTGAAGCTTTCTTT. Translated, it gives CASSLTGTGLRNTEAFF.